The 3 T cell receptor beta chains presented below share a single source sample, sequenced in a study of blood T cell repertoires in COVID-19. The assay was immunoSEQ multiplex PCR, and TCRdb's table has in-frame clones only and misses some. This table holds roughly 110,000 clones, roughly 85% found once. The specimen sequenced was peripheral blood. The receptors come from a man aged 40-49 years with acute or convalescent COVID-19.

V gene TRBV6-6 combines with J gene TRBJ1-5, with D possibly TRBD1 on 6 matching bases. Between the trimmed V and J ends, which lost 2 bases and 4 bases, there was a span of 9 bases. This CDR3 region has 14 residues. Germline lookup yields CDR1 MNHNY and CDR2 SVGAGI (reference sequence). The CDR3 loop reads CASSYTDRNQPQHF. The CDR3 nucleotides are TGTGCCAGCAGTTACACCGACAGGAATCAGCCCCAGCATTTT.

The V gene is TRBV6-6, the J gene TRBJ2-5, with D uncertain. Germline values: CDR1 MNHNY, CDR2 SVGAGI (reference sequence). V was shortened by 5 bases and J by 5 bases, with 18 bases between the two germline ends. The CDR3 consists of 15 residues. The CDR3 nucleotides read TGTGCCAGCAGTACCGGCGGATCTCGTCGGGAGACCCAGTACTTC. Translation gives CASSTGGSRRETQYF.

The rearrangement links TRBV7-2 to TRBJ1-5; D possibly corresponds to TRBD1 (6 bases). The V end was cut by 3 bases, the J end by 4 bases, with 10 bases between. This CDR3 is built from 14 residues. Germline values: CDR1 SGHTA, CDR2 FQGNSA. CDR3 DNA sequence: TGTGCCAGCAGCTTGGGGGCTGTTAATCAGCCCCAGCATTTT. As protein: CASSLGAVNQPQHF.